Listed below are T cell receptor beta chains from one sample, sequenced in a study of blood T cell repertoires in COVID-19. The data were produced by immunoSEQ multiplex PCR, yet TCRdb's version contains in-frame clones alone and is incomplete. The table includes around 330,000 clones, more than 75% detected once. Material for sequencing was peripheral blood. All receptors derive from a woman aged 45-65 years with active or convalescent COVID-19. The CDR3 runs from the conserved cysteine through the conserved F or W. D genes are given only for firm matches. Only part of the rows carry a size: once, few, many, or a class if the clone is expanded.

J gene | D gene | V gene | clone size | CDR3 length | CDR3 DNA | CDR3 protein
TRBJ2-5 | TRBD1 | TRBV5-1 | NA | 14 | TGCGCCAGCAGCTTGGGGACAGGGTGGGAGACCCAGTACTTC | CASSLGTGWETQYF
TRBJ1-1 | NA | TRBV5-1 | NA | 14 | TGCGCCAGCAGCTTTGGGGCTAAGAACACTGAAGCTTTCTTT | CASSFGAKNTEAFF
TRBJ1-4 | NA | TRBV6-5 | NA | 15 | TGTGCCAGCAGCCGGCGAGGGCTCGAGAATGAAAAACTGTTTTTT | CASSRRGLENEKLFF
TRBJ2-1 | NA | TRBV6-5 | once | 15 | TGTGCCAGCAGTTACCCGGGATTCGGGGGAGATGAGCAGTTCTTC | CASSYPGFGGDEQFF
TRBJ1-1 | NA | TRBV27 | NA | 21 | TGTGCCAGCAGTGCCTTTAGGAGACATATTGACCGGGCGAGGGAAAACACTGAAGCTTTCTTT | CASSAFRRHIDRARENTEAFF
TRBJ1-1 | TRBD1 | TRBV7-8 | NA | 12 | TGTGCCACTACAGGGGGTTATACTGAAGCTTTCTTT | CATTGGYTEAFF
TRBJ2-7 | TRBD1 | TRBV30 | NA | 17 | TGTGCCTGGAGTGTACTCGGGACAGGCAATAATGGCCACGAGCAGTACTTC | CAWSVLGTGNNGHEQYF
TRBJ1-2 | NA | TRBV3-1/TRBV3-2 | NA | 13 | TGTGCCAGCAGCCAAGGCGGGTTTCAGGGCTACACCTTC | CASSQGGFQGYTF
TRBJ1-1 | NA | TRBV10-2 | NA | 13 | TGCGCCAGCTGGGACACCCTGAACACTGAAGCTTTCTTT | CASWDTLNTEAFF
TRBJ1-2 | TRBD1 | TRBV6-2/TRBV6-3 | few | 14 | TGTGCCAGCAGTTCGGACAGGGCTTACTATGGCTACACCTTC | CASSSDRAYYGYTF
TRBJ2-1 | TRBD1 | TRBV27 | once | 15 | TGTGCCAGCTCCCCCGGGACAGGGACCTACAATGAGCAGTTCTTC | CASSPGTGTYNEQFF
TRBJ2-1 | TRBD2 | TRBV28 | NA | 16 | TGTGCCAGCAGTTTAACACTAGCGGGAGGGTACAATGAGCAGTTCTTC | CASSLTLAGGYNEQFF
TRBJ1-2 | TRBD1 | TRBV27 | once | 15 | TGTGCCAGCAGACAATCGGACAGGGAGAACTATGGCTACACCTTC | CASRQSDRENYGYTF
TRBJ2-1 | NA | TRBV19 | NA | 13 | TGTGCCAGTAGCGCCGCACGGTGGAATGAGCAGTTCTTC | CASSAARWNEQFF
TRBJ2-3 | TRBD2 | TRBV11-3 | NA | 17 | TGTGCCAGCAGCTTAGGAATTAGCGGGGGAAGCACAGATACGCAGTATTTT | CASSLGISGGSTDTQYF
TRBJ2-2 | TRBD1 | TRBV24-1 | NA | 14 | TGTGCCACCTCGGGGACAGCGAACACCGGGGAGCTGTTTTTT | CATSGTANTGELFF
TRBJ1-1 | NA | TRBV5-1 | NA | 13 | TGCGCCAGCAGCTTTCCGGGGTCGGCTGAAGCTTTCTTT | CASSFPGSAEAFF
TRBJ1-2 | NA | TRBV6-4 | NA | 14 | TGTGCCAGCAGCCCGACACAGGGAATCTATGGCTACACCTTC | CASSPTQGIYGYTF
TRBJ1-1 | NA | TRBV5-1 | few | 12 | TGCGCCAGCAGCTTGGGACAGAGTGAAGCTTTCTTT | CASSLGQSEAFF
TRBJ2-1 | TRBD2 | TRBV7-8 | NA | 15 | TGTGCCAGCAGCTTATGGGGGGCTAGCGGGAATGAGCAGTTCTTC | CASSLWGASGNEQFF
TRBJ1-1 | NA | TRBV21-1 | NA | 13 | TGTGCCAGCACTTCCAGGGGTCACACTGAAGCTTTCTTT | CASTSRGHTEAFF
TRBJ1-1 | NA | TRBV11-2 | NA | 14 | TGTGCCAGCAGCTTTCGTATTGGTGAGACTGAAGCTTTCTTT | CASSFRIGETEAFF
TRBJ2-7 | NA | TRBV18 | NA | 13 | TGTGCCAGCTCACCAAAAAGAGACTACGAGCAGTACTTC | CASSPKRDYEQYF
TRBJ1-2 | TRBD1 | TRBV10-3 | NA | 19 | TGTGCCATCAGTGAGACCGCTATTAACCGGGACAGGGACAACTATGGCTACACCTTC | CAISETAINRDRDNYGYTF
TRBJ1-5 | TRBD1 | TRBV15 | once | 17 | TGTGCCACCAGCAGCCCCCCCGAAGGACAGGGATATCAGCCCCAGCATTTT | CATSSPPEGQGYQPQHF